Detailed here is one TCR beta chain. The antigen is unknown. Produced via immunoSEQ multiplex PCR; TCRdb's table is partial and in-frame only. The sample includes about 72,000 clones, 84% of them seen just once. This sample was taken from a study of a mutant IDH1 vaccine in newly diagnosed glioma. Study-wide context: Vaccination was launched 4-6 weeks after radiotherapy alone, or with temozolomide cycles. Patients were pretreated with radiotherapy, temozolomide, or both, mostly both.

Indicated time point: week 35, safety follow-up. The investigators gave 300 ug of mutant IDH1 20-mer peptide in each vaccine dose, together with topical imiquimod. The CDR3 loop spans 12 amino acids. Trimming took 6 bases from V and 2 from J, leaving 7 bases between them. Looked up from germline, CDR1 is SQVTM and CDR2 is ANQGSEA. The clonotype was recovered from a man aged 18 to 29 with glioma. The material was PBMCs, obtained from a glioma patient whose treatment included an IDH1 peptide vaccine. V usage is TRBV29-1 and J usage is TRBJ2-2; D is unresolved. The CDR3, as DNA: TGCAGCGTCGCAAAAAACACCGGGGAGCTGTTTTTT. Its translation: CSVAKNTGELFF.